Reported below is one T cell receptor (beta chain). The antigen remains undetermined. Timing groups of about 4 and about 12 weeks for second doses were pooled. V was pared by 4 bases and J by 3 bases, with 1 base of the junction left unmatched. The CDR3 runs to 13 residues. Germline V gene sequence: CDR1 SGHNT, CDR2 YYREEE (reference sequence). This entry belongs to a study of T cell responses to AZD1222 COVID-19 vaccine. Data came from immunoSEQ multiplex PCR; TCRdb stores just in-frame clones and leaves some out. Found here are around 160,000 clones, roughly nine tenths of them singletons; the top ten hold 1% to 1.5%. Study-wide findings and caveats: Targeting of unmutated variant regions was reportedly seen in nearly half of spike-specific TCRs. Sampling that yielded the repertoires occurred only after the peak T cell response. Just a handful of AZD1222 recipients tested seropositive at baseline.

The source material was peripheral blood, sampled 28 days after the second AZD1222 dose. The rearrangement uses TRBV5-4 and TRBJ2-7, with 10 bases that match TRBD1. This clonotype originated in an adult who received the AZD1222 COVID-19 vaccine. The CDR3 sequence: CASSGQGGYEQYF. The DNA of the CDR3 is TGTGCCAGCAGCGGACAGGGGGGCTACGAGCAGTACTTC.